These 18 T cell receptor beta chains were all obtained from the same sample, sequenced in a study of T cells after yellow fever vaccination. TCRdb reanalysed the 5' RACE reads using MiXCR and keeps one entry per CDR3 protein. Of 100,000 to 150,000 distinct CDR3 sequences in the sample, about 15% were seen once. Sample: CD8+ T cells sorted from PBMCs, taken 5 days after the yellow fever booster vaccination. The source is a young man who received the YFV17D yellow fever vaccine.

J is TRBJ1-1 and V is TRBV4-3; D uncertain. Trimming pared 3 bases from V and 1 base from J, leaving 15 bases between. Germline V CDR1 and CDR2: LGHNA, YSLEER. The CDR3 sequence is 16 residues long. CDR3 coding DNA: TGCGCCAGCAGCCACTGGGCCTCCATACGGAACACTGAAGCTTTCTTT. Translated, it gives CASSHWASIRNTEAFF.

V and J are TRBV6-2 or TRBV6-3 and TRBJ2-3; the match to TRBD1 covers 8 bases. Per germline, CDR1 MNHEY and CDR2 SVGEGT. Trimming at V came to 0 bases and at J to 0 bases, leaving 5 bases not matched to a gene. The CDR3 has 17 amino acids. The CDR3 bases are TGTGCCAGCAGTTACTCAGGACAGGGCTATAGCACAGATACGCAGTATTTT. Translated, it gives CASSYSGQGYSTDTQYF.

This sequence joins TRBV21-1 and TRBJ1-5. TRBV21-1 is listed as a pseudogene. The CDR3 has 16 amino acids. The CDR3 loop is CATPTGRALANQPQHF. In DNA, the CDR3 is TGTGCCACCCCGACAGGAAGGGCCTTGGCGAATCAGCCCCAGCATTTT.

This clonotype has a count of ten or more. The rearrangement joins TRBV20-1 to TRBJ2-3; TRBD1 is a possible D gene (5 bases). Germline CDR1 and CDR2: DFQATT and SNEGSKA (reference sequence). The CDR3 has 14 amino acids. V lost 5 bases, J lost 1 base, and 13 bases lay in between. CDR3 sequence: CSAHDRAGTDTQYF. In DNA form, the CDR3 reads TGCAGTGCTCATGACAGAGCTGGCACAGATACGCAGTATTTT.

This clonotype was recorded a few times. CDR3 DNA sequence: TGTGCCAGCAGCCAAGACAGCTCTCTAACTAGCGGGGGTAGACATGAGCAGTTCTTC. It encodes CASSQDSSLTSGGRHEQFF. The V and J genes are TRBV5-4 and TRBJ2-1; 11 bases align to TRBD2. The CDR3 is 19 amino acids. CDR1 and CDR2 (germline): SGHNT, YYREEE (reference sequence). J was trimmed by 8 bases and V by 4 bases; bases with no gene match: 20.

This clonotype was detected a few times. The V call is TRBV7-2, the J call TRBJ2-3, with 10 bases matching TRBD2. Germline V gene data show CDR1 as SGHTA and CDR2 as FQGNSA. There are 15 residues in the CDR3. Unmatched junction bases numbered 7, after V lost 5 bases and J lost 5 bases. CDR3 coding DNA: TGTGCCAGCAGCCTGAGCGGGGGGGCGAAAGATACGCAGTATTTT. This codes for CASSLSGGAKDTQYF.

This chain links TRBV4-1 with TRBJ1-1, with D unclear. This CDR3 contains 14 residues. The V and J ends lost 3 bases and 1 base respectively, with 9 bases between them. Germline V gene sequence: CDR1 MGHRA, CDR2 YSYEKL. The CDR3 nucleotides read TGCGCCAGCAGCCACGAGGACTCGAACACTGAAGCTTTCTTT. Amino acid sequence: CASSHEDSNTEAFF.

This clonotype was detected only a few times. This chain connects TRBV5-1 to TRBJ2-1; 7 nucleotides line up with TRBD1. CDR1 is SGHRS and CDR2 is YFSETQ in the germline V gene. The CDR3 is 15 residues long. The junction had 2 bases not matched to a gene; V was cut back by 0 bases and J by 2 bases. DNA of the CDR3: TGCGCCAGCAGCTTGGGGGACAGCACCTACAATGAGCAGTTCTTC. Amino acids: CASSLGDSTYNEQFF.

This chain uses TRBV9 with TRBJ2-3; 10 bases line up with TRBD2. Trimming at V came to 0 bases and at J to 0 bases, leaving 10 bases not matched to a gene. The CDR3 is 19 residues long. The germline V gene has CDR1 SGDLS and CDR2 YYNGEE. This chain's CDR3 is CASSVDGLAGAGSTDTQYF. Written as DNA, the CDR3 is TGTGCCAGCAGCGTAGATGGGCTAGCGGGGGCCGGTAGCACAGATACGCAGTATTTT.

J is TRBJ1-2 and V is TRBV5-5; D unresolved. Germline loops: CDR1 SGHKS, CDR2 YYEKEE (reference sequence). Trimming took off 1 base at V and 0 bases at J, with 16 bases between the two ends. This CDR3 spans 17 amino acids. This CDR3 is CASSLRTELLSNYGYTF. For the CDR3, the DNA is TGTGCCAGCAGCTTGAGGACCGAGTTGTTATCTAACTATGGCTACACCTTC.

This clonotype was seen more than once but under ten times. The chain joins TRBV25-1 to TRBJ2-7; a weak D match, TRBD2 (6 bases). In germline, CDR1 is MGHDK, CDR2 SYGVNS. Trimming took 4 bases from V and 1 from J, leaving 17 bases between them. The CDR3 loop spans 16 amino acids. The CDR3 spells CASSAAWGTHSYEQYF. CDR3 DNA: TGTGCCAGCAGTGCGGCGTGGGGGACTCATTCCTACGAGCAGTACTTC.

This chain links TRBV20-1 with TRBJ1-2; D is possibly TRBD1 (5 bases). Germline CDR1 reads DFQATT; CDR2 reads SNEGSKA (reference sequence). Trimming stripped 8 bases from V and 13 bases from J, with 14 bases between. This CDR3 is 9 amino acids long. The CDR3 coding sequence is TGCAGTCTGCCGGAGGGGATCACCTTC. It is translated as CSLPEGITF.

The chain combines TRBV5-5 with TRBJ2-3; 9 positions match TRBD2. The CDR3 spans 17 residues. Per germline, CDR1 SGHKS and CDR2 YYEKEE (reference sequence). The V gene end was trimmed by 1 base and the J gene end by 4 bases; junction bases not matched to a gene: 10. In DNA form, the CDR3 reads TGTGCCAGCAGCTTGCGTGGTAGCGGGGGTGGGGCAGATACGCAGTATTTT. As protein: CASSLRGSGGGADTQYF. The full variable domain, completed using reference TRBV5-5 and TRBJ2-3, is DAGVTQSPTHLIKTRGQQVTLRCSPISGHKSVSWYQQVLGQGPQFIFQYYEKEERGRGNFPDRFSARQFPNYSSELNVNALLLGDSALYLCASSLRGSGGGADTQYFGPGTRLTVL.

The V call is TRBV9, the J call TRBJ2-1, with 7 bases lining up with TRBD2. J gave up 1 base and V 4 bases, and 8 bases lay outside the gene matches. Germline V gene sequence: CDR1 SGDLS, CDR2 YYNGEE. This CDR3 is 16 amino acids long. Here the CDR3 reads CASSPAIGGSYNEQFF. For the CDR3, the DNA is TGTGCCAGCAGCCCAGCTATCGGGGGGTCCTACAATGAGCAGTTCTTC.

The chain uses TRBV5-1 and TRBJ1-1; D may be TRBD1 (6 bases). CDR3 length: 15 amino acids. Germline assignment: CDR1 SGHRS and CDR2 YFSETQ. V lost 2 bases to trimming and J lost 0 bases, with 11 bases between them. For the CDR3, the DNA is TGCGCCAGCAGCTTCACAGGGATTATGAACACTGAAGCTTTCTTT. Its protein is CASSFTGIMNTEAFF.

This clonotype was recorded a few times. V usage is TRBV19 and J usage is TRBJ2-1, with a tentative D call TRBD2 (6 bases). Between the trimmed V and J ends, which lost 4 bases and 1 base, there was a span of 8 bases. Germline-derived CDR1 and CDR2 are LNHDA and SQIVND (reference sequence). This CDR3 comprises 14 residues. CDR3 in DNA: TGTGCCAGTAGTAACGGGGGATCCTACAATGAGCAGTTCTTC. Translation gives CASSNGGSYNEQFF.

In its sample, this clonotype was seen a few times. The V call is TRBV2, the J call TRBJ2-2, with D possibly TRBD1 on 6 matching bases. The CDR3 spans 15 residues. V was clipped by 4 bases and J by 5 bases, with 14 bases between them. Germline V gives CDR1 SNHLY, CDR2 FYNNEI. Written as DNA, the CDR3 is TGTGCCAGCAGTGCTGGACAGCCGAGGACCGGGGAGCTGTTTTTT. This encodes CASSAGQPRTGELFF. Full variable domain (outside the CDR3, taken from reference TRBV2 and TRBJ2-2): EPEVTQTPSHQVTQMGQEVILRCVPISNHLYFYWYRQILGQKVEFLVSFYNNEISEKSEIFDDQFSVERPDGSNFTLKIRSTKLEDSAMYFCASSAGQPRTGELFFGEGSRLTVL.

In this sample, this clonotype turned up a few times. This chain joins TRBV4-3 and TRBJ2-5, with TRBD1 matching 8 bases. Germline lookup yields CDR1 LGHNA and CDR2 YSLEER. There are 14 residues in the CDR3. Trimming removed 2 bases from V and 5 bases from J; junction bases left unmatched: 4. CDR3 residues: CASSQQGARETQYF. In nucleotides, the CDR3 is TGCGCCAGCAGCCAACAGGGGGCTCGTGAGACCCAGTACTTC.